The TCR beta chain under discussion was sequenced for a study of control samples from healthy donors and cancer patients. Germline CDR1 and CDR2: SGHTA and FQGNSA. The CDR3 extends over 13 amino acids. V lost 7 bases, J lost 4 bases, and 13 bases lay in between. Sequencing used immunoSEQ multiplex PCR; TCRdb keeps in-frame clones, though not all of them. This repertoire shows 120,000 to 150,000 clones, roughly nine tenths found once; its top ten account for about 9%. The chain is built from TRBV7-2 and TRBJ1-2, with D maybe TRBD1 (6 bases). Source material: blood. This clonotype originated in a woman in her 30s in good health. For the CDR3, the DNA is TGTGCCAGCACCGGAGGGGGGGTCTATGGCTACACCTTC. The encoded protein is CASTGGGVYGYTF.